The clone carrying this TCR beta chain was detected once. These data originate in a study of PD-L1 blockade in urothelial cancer. As for the study in general: Each participant's history included 0 to 3 prior chemotherapy regimens.

Documented time point: pretreatment peripheral blood. Profiled with immunoSEQ multiplex PCR; TCRdb holds only in-frame clones, not every one. The sample holds under 70,000 clones, about 81% seen once. This TCR derives from a man aged 65 to 85 with urothelial cancer. This specimen was PBMCs, taken around atezolizumab (anti-PD-L1) treatment.

CDR3 region: CAWAGGPDTQYF. CDR3 DNA sequence: TGTGCCTGGGCAGGGGGCCCCGATACGCAGTATTTT. The chain is built from TRBV6-5 and TRBJ2-3; 8 bases are shared with TRBD1. Germline CDR1 is MNHEY and CDR2 is SVGAGI. CDR3 length equals 12 residues. J was trimmed by 6 bases and V by 11 bases; bases with no gene match: 7.